This T cell receptor beta chain was profiled in a study of blood T cell repertoires in COVID-19. Study in general: Samples representing acute and convalescent COVID-19 were sourced from the United States, Italy and Spain.

Germline V lookup: CDR1 SGHRS, CDR2 YFSETQ. Trimming took off 4 bases at V and 4 bases at J, with 14 bases between the two ends. This CDR3 is 14 amino acids long. This table comes from immunoSEQ multiplex PCR, and its TCRdb copy is limited to in-frame clones, with some not included. Seen here are over 60,000 clones, around 84% observed once, and the top ten hold about 12%. The clonotype originates from a human donor in a cohort sampled during active COVID-19. The gene calls are TRBV5-1 and TRBJ1-1; D unclear. The sample consisted of peripheral blood. CDR3 coding DNA: TGCGCCAGCAGCCCAAATCCAGGATCCACTGAAGCTTTCTTT. It specifies CASSPNPGSTEAFF.